The entry below describes one TCR beta chain. This record belongs to a study of T cell changes during pregnancy in multiple sclerosis. Clones were sequenced by immunoSEQ multiplex PCR, and TCRdb holds only the in-frame ones, with some missing. This table holds approximately 51,000 clones, 93% found once. V dropped 1 base and J dropped 5 bases, with 11 bases sitting between them. CDR3 size: 15 residues. Germline V gene lookup returns CDR1 LNHNV and CDR2 YYDKDF (reference sequence). This clonotype was obtained from a female donor with multiple sclerosis, enrolled in a pregnancy study. The rearrangement uses TRBV15 and TRBJ1-4; no clear D. Sequencing was performed on peripheral blood, taken in the second trimester of pregnancy. The CDR3 region has the DNA TGTGCCACCAGCAGAGTTGCGGATTCAAATGAAAAACTGTTTTTT. Translating it yields CATSRVADSNEKLFF.